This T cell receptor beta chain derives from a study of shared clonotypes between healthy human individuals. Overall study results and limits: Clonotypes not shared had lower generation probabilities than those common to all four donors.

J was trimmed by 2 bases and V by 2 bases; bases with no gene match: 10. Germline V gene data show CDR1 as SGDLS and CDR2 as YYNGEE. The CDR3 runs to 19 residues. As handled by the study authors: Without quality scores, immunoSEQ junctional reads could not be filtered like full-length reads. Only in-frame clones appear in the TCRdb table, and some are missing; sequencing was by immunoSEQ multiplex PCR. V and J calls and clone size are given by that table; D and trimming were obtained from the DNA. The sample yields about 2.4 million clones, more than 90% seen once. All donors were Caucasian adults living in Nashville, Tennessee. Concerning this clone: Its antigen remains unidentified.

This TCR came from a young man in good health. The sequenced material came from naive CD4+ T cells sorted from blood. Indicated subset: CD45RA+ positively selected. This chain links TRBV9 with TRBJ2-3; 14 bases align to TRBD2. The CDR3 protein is CASSVGLAGGRSVTDTQYF. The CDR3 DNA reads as TGTGCCAGCAGCGTCGGACTAGCGGGAGGTCGGTCGGTCACAGATACGCAGTATTTT.